The 32 T cell receptor beta chains presented below share a single source sample, sequenced in a study of blood T cell repertoires in COVID-19. TCRdb's table, derived via immunoSEQ multiplex PCR, lists solely in-frame clones and lacks some. Of under 150,000 clones listed, around 80% are singletons. The specimen was PBMCs or T cells enriched from blood (not recorded which). These receptors were collected from a man aged 35 to 55 with acute COVID-19.

The table lists this clone with a few counts. J is TRBJ2-7 and V is TRBV12-5; TRBD1 agrees at 9 bases. The CDR3 has 13 residues. V shed 3 bases, J shed 9 bases, and the junction held 6 bases outside the gene matches. Germline V gene lookup returns CDR1 LGHNT and CDR2 FRNRAP. The CDR3 nucleotides are TGTGCTAGTGGTTTACTGGACAGGGGATCGCAGTACTTC. It codes for CASGLLDRGSQYF.

This clone is a singleton in its sample. CDR3 sequence reads: CASSEKSGSSYEQYF. DNA of the CDR3: TGTGCCAGCAGTGAAAAAAGCGGGAGCTCCTACGAGCAGTACTTC. The V call is TRBV2, the J call TRBJ2-7; 8 bases agree with TRBD2. J lost 0 bases, V lost 2 bases, and 3 bases had no gene match. Per the germline V gene, CDR1 is SNHLY and CDR2 is FYNNEI. The CDR3 covers 15 residues.

The chain has TRBV6-5 and TRBJ1-5, with D possibly matching TRBD1 (5 bases). CDR3 length: 12 amino acids. V was clipped by 9 bases and J by 6 bases, with 12 bases between them. Germline-derived CDR1 and CDR2 are MNHEY and SVGAGI. The chain's CDR3 is CASWAGFQPQHF. DNA of the CDR3: TGTGCCAGTTGGGCAGGGTTTCAGCCCCAGCATTTT.

The rearrangement uses TRBV28 and TRBJ2-7, with 7 bases aligning to TRBD1. CDR1 MDHEN and CDR2 SYDVKM come from the germline V gene. The CDR3 is 13 amino acids. V gave up 6 bases and J gave up 6 bases; unmatched junction bases: 8. Here the CDR3 reads CASSRQGWGEQYF. The CDR3, as DNA: TGTGCCAGCAGCAGACAGGGTTGGGGCGAGCAGTACTTC.

This clone was recorded a few times. The genes are TRBV11-3 and TRBJ2-3; 9 nucleotides agree with TRBD1. The J segment lost 3 bases and the V segment lost 1 base, leaving 2 bases of the junction unmatched. Germline loops: CDR1 SGHNT, CDR2 YENEEA. The CDR3 sequence is 15 residues long. The DNA of the CDR3 is TGTGCCAGCAGCTTAGGGACAGGGGAGACAGATACGCAGTATTTT. Its protein is CASSLGTGETDTQYF.

V is TRBV6-5 and J is TRBJ2-2; 7 positions agree with TRBD2. This CDR3 has 12 amino acids. Germline CDR1 and CDR2: MNHEY and SVGAGI. Trimming cost V 8 bases and J 6 bases; bases outside gene matches: 3. The CDR3, as DNA: TGTGCCAGCGGGAGGGCAGCCGGGGAGCTGTTTTTT. Its protein is CASGRAAGELFF.

The CDR3 DNA sequence: TGTGCCAGCTCACCTAATACTAACACTGAAGCTTTCTTT. Translation: CASSPNTNTEAFF. V gene TRBV18 combines with J gene TRBJ1-1; D unresolved. The CDR3 is 13 amino acids. V was clipped by 3 bases and J by 2 bases, with 7 bases between them. The germline V gene encodes CDR1 KGHSH and CDR2 LQKENI.

This clone appeared once. J is TRBJ2-1 and V is TRBV6-4, with 10 bases aligning to TRBD2. CDR1 MRHNA and CDR2 SNTAGT come from the germline V gene. The CDR3 spans 15 residues. V dropped 5 bases and J dropped 6; count of bases not matched to a gene: 7. CDR3 DNA sequence: TGTGCCAGCAGTTCCCTAGCGGGGGCCCCCAATGAGCAGTTCTTC. This gives the protein CASSSLAGAPNEQFF.

This clone occurred a few times. The chain recombines TRBV12-2 with TRBJ2-2; the D call in the table, TRBD2, was not verified against the DNA. TRBV12-2 is labeled a pseudogene. This CDR3 spans 18 amino acids. The CDR3 here is CASRFRLAGGTNTGELFF. DNA for the CDR3: TGTGCAAGTCGCTTCCGACTAGCGGGGGGAACGAACACCGGGGAGCTGTTTTTT.

This chain connects TRBV2 to TRBJ1-5; D is unresolved. Germline loops: CDR1 SNHLY, CDR2 FYNNEI. This CDR3 has 12 residues. Trimming pared 5 bases from V and 4 bases from J, leaving 6 bases between. CDR3 nucleotides: TGTGCCAGCAGTCCCGTTAATCAGCCCCAGCATTTT. Translation: CASSPVNQPQHF.

The chain has TRBV20-1 and TRBJ2-5; possibly TRBD1 for D (5 bases). Germline V gives CDR1 DFQATT, CDR2 SNEGSKA (reference sequence). V was shortened by 3 bases and J by 1 base, with 12 bases between the two germline ends. The CDR3 runs to 14 residues. DNA of the CDR3: TGCAGTGCTAGTCTCGTGCAGGGCCAAGAGACCCAGTACTTC. The encoded protein is CSASLVQGQETQYF.

The rearrangement joins TRBV3-1 (or the pseudogene TRBV3-2) to TRBJ1-5, with 9 bases aligning to TRBD1. V lost 4 bases and J lost 5; bases outside the gene matches: 6. Germline V gives CDR1 LGHDT, CDR2 YNNKEL (reference sequence). The CDR3 has 15 residues. The CDR3 DNA is TGTGCCAGCAGCCGCGGGACAGGGTCGCATCAGCCCCAGCATTTT. Encoded protein: CASSRGTGSHQPQHF.

The J gene is TRBJ1-2, the V gene TRBV5-4; 9 nucleotides align to TRBD1. The germline V gene encodes CDR1 SGHNT and CDR2 YYREEE (reference sequence). Trimming cost V 1 base and J 6 bases; bases outside gene matches: 10. This CDR3 comprises 16 residues. The CDR3 is CASSLLWDRESHGYTF. As DNA, the CDR3 is TGTGCCAGCAGCTTGCTCTGGGACAGGGAATCGCATGGCTACACCTTC.

As concerns this clone: The junction shows a germline mismatch at one end, possibly a read error. The genes are TRBV9 and TRBJ2-7, with TRBD2 identical over 11 bases. Germline values: CDR1 SGDLS, CDR2 YYNGEE. There are 14 residues in the CDR3. CDR3 bases: TGTGCCAGCAGCCCTAGCGATAGCGGGAGGGCCTGGGACTTC. Protein: CASSPSDSGRAWDF.

The rearrangement uses TRBV7-3 and TRBJ1-5, with D possibly being TRBD1 (5 bases). With 4 bases removed from V and 6 bases from J, the gap between germline ends came to 10 bases. The CDR3 runs 13 residues. Germline CDR1 reads SGHTA; CDR2 reads FQGTGA. CDR3 region: CASSSGVGQPQHF. The CDR3 DNA reads TGTGCCAGCAGCTCGGGGGTGGGTCAGCCCCAGCATTTT. The entire variable domain, with the rest obtained from reference TRBV7-3 and TRBJ1-5, is as follows: GAGVSQTPSNKVTEKGKYVELRCDPISGHTALYWYRQSLGQGPEFLIYFQGTGAADDSGLPNDRFFAVRPEGSVSTLKIQRTERGDSAVYLCASSSGVGQPQHFGDGTRLSIL.

Of note for this clone: Additional DNA sequences in this sample encode the identical CDR3. The J gene is TRBJ2-5, the V gene TRBV3-1 (or the pseudogene TRBV3-2); D unresolved. The V end was cut by 0 bases, the J end by 4 bases, with 3 bases between. The length of the CDR3 is 12 residues. Germline assignment: CDR1 LGHDT and CDR2 YNNKEL (reference sequence). CDR3 in DNA: TGTGCCAGCAGCCAAGATCGAGAGACCCAGTACTTC. Translated, it gives CASSQDRETQYF.

The chain links TRBV5-5 to TRBJ2-5, with TRBD1 matching over 9 bases. With 4 bases clipped from V and 5 bases from J, the junction kept 21 bases outside the gene matches. Germline V CDR1 and CDR2: SGHKS, YYEKEE (reference sequence). The CDR3 extends over 19 amino acids. CDR3 nucleotide sequence: TGTGCCAGCAGCCTGATGCTAGTGCCGGGACAGGGATCGGTGGAGACCCAGTACTTC. Residues: CASSLMLVPGQGSVETQYF. Together with reference TRBV5-5 and TRBJ2-5, the CDR3 gives the full variable domain: DAGVTQSPTHLIKTRGQQVTLRCSPISGHKSVSWYQQVLGQGPQFIFQYYEKEERGRGNFPDRFSARQFPNYSSELNVNALLLGDSALYLCASSLMLVPGQGSVETQYFGPGTRLLVL.

V is TRBV4-2 and J is TRBJ1-3, with 10 bases identical to TRBD1. Per germline, CDR1 LGHNA and CDR2 YNFKEQ. Trimming at V came to 0 bases and at J to 8 bases, leaving 4 bases not matched to a gene. CDR3 length equals 15 residues. For the CDR3, the DNA is TGTGCCAGCAGCCAAGATTCGGGACAGGGGCACACCATATATTTT. Its translation: CASSQDSGQGHTIYF.

This chain links TRBV24-1 with TRBJ2-2; D uncertain. In germline, CDR1 is KGHDR, CDR2 SFDVKD. This CDR3 spans 15 amino acids. V lost 2 bases to trimming and J lost 1 base, with 7 bases between them. Here the CDR3 DNA reads TGTGCCACCAGTGATTATGCGGTGAACACCGGGGAGCTGTTTTTT. Its translation is CATSDYAVNTGELFF.

V gene TRBV6-1 combines with J gene TRBJ1-1, with TRBD1 matching over 7 bases. This CDR3 is 17 amino acids long. Trimming removed 2 bases from V and 2 bases from J; junction bases left unmatched: 11. Germline CDR1 and CDR2: MNHNS and SASEGT. CDR3 nucleotide sequence: TGTGCCAGCAGTGAATTCCCACAGGGGACGTCTAACACTGAAGCTTTCTTT. Protein sequence: CASSEFPQGTSNTEAFF.

The chain employs TRBV5-1 and TRBJ1-5; maybe TRBD1 (6 bases). This CDR3 spans 15 amino acids. V lost 3 bases, J lost 5 bases, and 15 bases lay in between. Germline V gives CDR1 SGHRS, CDR2 YFSETQ. The CDR3 loop reads CASSSTGRPDQPQHF. Written as DNA, the CDR3 is TGCGCCAGCAGCTCTACAGGGAGACCTGATCAGCCCCAGCATTTT.

This rearrangement joins TRBV6-6 to TRBJ1-3; D is unclear. Germline assignment: CDR1 MNHNY and CDR2 SVGAGI (reference sequence). The ends were cut back, 7 bases at V and 0 bases at J, with 10 bases in the middle. CDR3 length equals 14 residues. The CDR3 is CASNGAPSGNTIYF. The DNA of the CDR3 is TGTGCCAGCAATGGAGCCCCCTCTGGAAACACCATATATTTT.

This clone was detected a few times. The chain links TRBV3-1 (or the pseudogene TRBV3-2) to TRBJ1-2; D is undetermined. Trimming cost V 3 bases and J 0 bases, with 8 bases left between them. The CDR3 consists of 14 residues. Germline CDR1 and CDR2: LGHDT and YNNKEL (reference sequence). The CDR3 region is CASSHVTTNYGYTF. DNA for the CDR3: TGTGCCAGCAGCCATGTCACTACTAACTATGGCTACACCTTC.

The CDR3 sequence is CASNEGTSGRDTQYF. The DNA of the CDR3 is TGTGCCAGCAACGAAGGGACTAGCGGGAGAGATACGCAGTATTTT. The chain is built from TRBV6-5 and TRBJ2-3, with TRBD2 identical over 14 bases. With V trimmed by 7 bases and J by 5 bases, 5 bases remained unmatched. The germline gives CDR1 MNHEY, CDR2 SVGAGI. This CDR3 contains 15 residues.

The chain has TRBV27 and TRBJ1-1; 7 positions match TRBD1. The CDR3 runs 13 residues. CDR1 is MNHEY and CDR2 is SMNVEV in the germline V gene (reference sequence). Losses at the gene ends were 5 bases for V and 8 bases for J; bases not matched to a gene: 8. The DNA for the CDR3 is TGTGCCAGCAGTCGACAGGGCCCCGTAGAAGCTTTCTTT. As protein: CASSRQGPVEAFF.

This clone has a single count. V is TRBV19 and J is TRBJ1-5; D call uncertain. The CDR3 runs to 13 residues. V dropped 1 base and J dropped 5 bases, with 6 bases sitting between them. Per the germline V gene, CDR1 is LNHDA and CDR2 is SQIVND (reference sequence). The CDR3 is CASSIVPDQPQHF. In nucleotides, the CDR3 is TGTGCCAGTAGTATAGTTCCCGATCAGCCCCAGCATTTT.

This clone was observed a handful of times. The chain is built from TRBV5-1 and TRBJ2-1; possible D gene TRBD1, 5 bases. Germline V gene data show CDR1 as SGHRS and CDR2 as YFSETQ. The CDR3 has 15 amino acids. The V end lost 1 base, the J end lost 0 bases, and 8 bases lay between the germline ends. The DNA of the CDR3 is TGCGCCAGCAGCTTGCAACAGGCCTCCTACAATGAGCAGTTCTTC. It codes for CASSLQQASYNEQFF.

This sequence joins TRBV7-2 and TRBJ1-2, with D maybe TRBD1 (6 bases). The CDR3 is 13 amino acids. Germline V gene lookup returns CDR1 SGHTA and CDR2 FQGNSA. The ends were cut back, 1 base at V and 7 bases at J, with 10 bases in the middle. The CDR3 DNA reads TGTGCCAGCAGCTTAGTCGAAGGGGGTGGCTACACCTTC. Translating gives CASSLVEGGGYTF.

This CDR3 reads CASSLTGRGSSYEQYF. CDR3 nucleotide sequence: TGTGCCAGCAGTTTAACGGGTCGGGGGTCCTCCTACGAGCAGTACTTC. The rearrangement links TRBV27 to TRBJ2-7; tentative D call: TRBD2 (6 bases). V shed 2 bases and J shed 0 bases, with 14 bases lying between them. CDR3 size: 16 residues. Germline V lookup: CDR1 MNHEY, CDR2 SMNVEV (reference sequence).

This chain uses TRBV3-1 (or the pseudogene TRBV3-2) with TRBJ2-7; no definite D call. V lost 2 bases and J 4 bases, leaving 9 bases between the germline ends. The CDR3 totals 13 residues. Germline V gene sequence: CDR1 LGHDT, CDR2 YNNKEL (reference sequence). This chain's CDR3 is CASSQYISYEQYF. The CDR3 DNA reads TGTGCCAGCAGCCAATACATATCTTACGAGCAGTACTTC.

This chain joins TRBV6-1 and TRBJ1-5, with 8 positions matching TRBD1. The CDR3 consists of 14 residues. Trimming removed 2 bases from V and 7 bases from J; junction bases left unmatched: 4. Germline CDR1 is MNHNS and CDR2 is SASEGT. The CDR3 is CASSEQGAGQPQHF. For the CDR3, the DNA is TGTGCCAGCAGTGAACAGGGGGCAGGCCAGCCCCAGCATTTT.

The rearrangement joins TRBV9 to TRBJ2-7, with 8 bases aligning to TRBD2. V trimming: 0 bases; J trimming: 3 bases; junction bases outside the gene matches: 11. The CDR3 has 17 residues. The germline V gene has CDR1 SGDLS and CDR2 YYNGEE. CDR3 sequence (DNA): TGTGCCAGCAGCGTAGGGGAGGGCAGAAGCGGGAGCTACGAGCAGTACTTC. Amino acids: CASSVGEGRSGSYEQYF.